Listed here are 9 T cell receptor beta chains from one sample, sequenced in a study of Tregs in tolerant kidney transplant recipients. Clones were read by immunoSEQ multiplex PCR, and TCRdb kept only the in-frame ones, dropping some. The sample has 100,000 to 150,000 clones; almost 95% are singletons. Sequencing input: CD4+ T cells from blood. Receptors originate from a human donor in good health.

The rearrangement joins TRBV18 to TRBJ1-1, with D perhaps matching TRBD1 (5 bases). The germline V and J ends were trimmed by 3 bases and 2 bases, with 13 bases remaining between them. Looked up from germline, CDR1 is KGHSH and CDR2 is LQKENI. CDR3 length equals 15 residues. The CDR3 loop is CASSPRDGPNTEAFF. CDR3 nucleotides: TGTGCCAGCTCACCCAGGGACGGGCCAAACACTGAAGCTTTCTTT.

The chain joins TRBV18 to TRBJ2-7; the D gene is possibly TRBD1 (6 bases). The CDR3 consists of 18 residues. V shed 1 base and J shed 3 bases, with 22 bases lying between them. Germline values: CDR1 KGHSH, CDR2 LQKENI. The CDR3 DNA reads as TGTGCCAGCTCACCACAACCACAGGGTTCGGCCCTCATCTACGAGCAGTACTTC. Its translation: CASSPQPQGSALIYEQYF.

The chain joins TRBV7-2 to TRBJ1-1; 7 bases line up with TRBD1. The length of the CDR3 is 15 residues. CDR1 is SGHTA, CDR2 FQGNSA, per germline. Trimming at V came to 7 bases and at J to 0 bases, leaving 8 bases not matched to a gene. The CDR3 protein is CASTPDRALNTEAFF. Here the CDR3 DNA reads TGTGCCAGCACCCCCGACAGGGCCCTGAACACTGAAGCTTTCTTT.

This clone came up many times. The chain recombines TRBV5-1 with TRBJ2-7; 10 nucleotides align to TRBD2. V shed 0 bases and J 5 bases; nucleotides not matched to a gene: 8. The CDR3 length is 16 residues. Germline V gives CDR1 SGHRS, CDR2 YFSETQ. CDR3: CASSLASGRIFDEQYF. The CDR3 DNA follows: TGCGCCAGCAGCTTGGCTAGCGGGAGAATATTCGACGAGCAGTACTTC.

The chain employs TRBV10-1 and TRBJ1-1; D gene ambiguous. This CDR3 is built from 12 residues. Deletions cut 3 bases from V and 5 bases from J, with 7 bases between. CDR1 is WNHNN, CDR2 SYGVQD, per germline (reference sequence). The CDR3, as DNA: TGCGCCAGCAGTGACCCCAGGACTGAAGCTTTCTTT. The encoded protein is CASSDPRTEAFF.

The V call is TRBV5-1, the J call TRBJ2-1; unclear D gene. Germline CDR1 and CDR2: SGHRS and YFSETQ. Between the trimmed V and J ends, which lost 2 bases and 5 bases, there was a span of 11 bases. The CDR3 covers 14 residues. CDR3 nucleotides: TGCGCCAGCAGCTTCCCGGACGGCAACAATGAGCAGTTCTTC. Translated, it gives CASSFPDGNNEQFF.

The chain has TRBV6-1 and TRBJ1-2; 7 bases are a match to TRBD1. Germline lookup yields CDR1 MNHNS and CDR2 SASEGT. V lost 6 bases to trimming and J lost 4 bases; unmatched junction nucleotides: 8. CDR3 length equals 14 residues. For the CDR3, the DNA is TGTGCCAGCAGAGGGGGACAGTCCTTCTATGGCTACACCTTC. Amino acid sequence: CASRGGQSFYGYTF.

The chain is built from TRBV5-1 and TRBJ2-7; D is perhaps TRBD1 (6 bases). CDR1 is SGHRS and CDR2 is YFSETQ in the germline V gene. Trimming removed 0 bases from V and 2 bases from J, with 9 bases in between. The length of the CDR3 is 14 residues. DNA for the CDR3: TGCGCCAGCAGCTTGGACAGGGCACCCTACGAGCAGTACTTC. Amino acids: CASSLDRAPYEQYF.

The chain carries TRBV2 and TRBJ2-5; TRBD1 is a possible D gene (6 bases). Trimming removed 6 bases from V and 6 bases from J, with 11 bases in between. This CDR3 has 12 amino acids. CDR1 SNHLY and CDR2 FYNNEI come from the germline V gene. The CDR3 coding sequence is TGTGCCAGCAGCGGGGACATTCAGACCCAGTACTTC. Its translation: CASSGDIQTQYF.